A selection of T cell receptor beta chains follows, all from one sample in a study of T cell responses to AZD1222 COVID-19 vaccine. TCRdb's copy holds only in-frame clones and misses some; the assay was immunoSEQ multiplex PCR. Here the sample spans roughly 150,000 clones, around 88% being singletons. The material was peripheral blood, obtained on day 0 of MenACWY control vaccination. These receptors were obtained from an adult in good health. Each CDR3 is given with its conserved first and last residue. D genes are given only for firm matches. Some rows mark clone size as missing; the rest say once, few, many or name a class of expanded clone.

- TRBJ1-1 - TRBV4-1 CASSQGQVNTEAFF TGCGCCAGCAGCCAAGGCCAGGTGAACACTGAAGCTTTCTTT
few TRBJ2-7 TRBD2 TRBV5-6 CASSLFGLAGGEQYF TGTGCCAGCAGCTTGTTCGGATTAGCGGGAGGCGAGCAGTACTTC
- TRBJ1-1 - TRBV5-1 CASSLDRLNTEAFF TGCGCCAGCAGCTTGGACAGATTGAACACTGAAGCTTTCTTT
- TRBJ2-7 TRBD1 TRBV30 CAWSLQGTYEQYF TGTGCCTGGAGTTTACAGGGGACCTACGAGCAGTACTTC
- TRBJ1-5 TRBD1 TRBV28 CASSFVDRGPDQPQHF TGTGCCAGCAGTTTTGTCGACAGGGGCCCTGATCAGCCCCAGCATTTT
- TRBJ1-2 - TRBV9 CASSGPYYGYTF TGTGCCAGCAGCGGCCCTTACTATGGCTACACCTTC
- TRBJ2-3 TRBD2 TRBV19 CASSRGTSVNTDTQYF TGTGCCAGTAGTCGAGGGACTAGCGTAAACACAGATACGCAGTATTTT
- TRBJ2-5 - TRBV5-1 CASSGTPQETQYF TGCGCCAGCAGTGGAACACCCCAAGAGACCCAGTACTTC
once TRBJ2-1 - TRBV28 CASTEIGRTFNEQFF TGTGCCAGCACCGAGATAGGTAGGACGTTCAATGAGCAGTTCTTC
- TRBJ1-2 - TRBV7-2 CASSARPYNYGYTF TGTGCCAGCAGCGCCCGGCCGTATAACTATGGCTACACCTTC